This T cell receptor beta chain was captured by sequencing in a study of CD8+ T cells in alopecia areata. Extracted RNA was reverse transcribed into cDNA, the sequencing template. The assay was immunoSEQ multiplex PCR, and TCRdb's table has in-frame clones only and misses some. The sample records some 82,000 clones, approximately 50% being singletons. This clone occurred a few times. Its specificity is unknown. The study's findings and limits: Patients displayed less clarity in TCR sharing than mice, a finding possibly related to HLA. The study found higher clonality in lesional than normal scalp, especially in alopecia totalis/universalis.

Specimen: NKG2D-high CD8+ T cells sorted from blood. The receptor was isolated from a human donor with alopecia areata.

The CDR3 spells CASSPTSPETQYF. CDR3 in DNA: TGCGCCAGCAGCCCGACTAGCCCAGAGACCCAGTACTTC. The chain recombines TRBV5-1 with TRBJ2-5; 7 positions match TRBD2. Germline-derived CDR1 and CDR2 are SGHRS and YFSETQ. The CDR3 contains 13 residues. V lost 4 bases and J lost 4; bases outside the gene matches: 4. Based on the CDR3 plus reference TRBV5-1 and TRBJ2-5, the full variable domain is KAGVTQTPRYLIKTRGQQVTLSCSPISGHRSVSWYQQTPGQGLQFLFEYFSETQRNKGNFPGRFSGRQFSNSRSEMNVSTLELGDSALYLCASSPTSPETQYFGPGTRLLVL.